These 25 T cell receptor beta chains originate from one sample sequenced in a study of blood T cell repertoires in COVID-19. Clones were sequenced by immunoSEQ multiplex PCR, and TCRdb holds only the in-frame ones, with some missing. The profile shows 250,000 or so clones, roughly nine tenths of them singletons. Source material: peripheral blood. The receptor source for this set is a man in his 60s with acute or convalescent COVID-19.

The rearrangement uses TRBV14 and TRBJ2-7; D not certain. V gave up 5 bases and J gave up 3 bases, with 8 bases separating them. Germline V gives CDR1 SGHDN, CDR2 FVKESK. The CDR3 loop spans 12 amino acids. The CDR3 DNA is TGTGCCAGCAGCTACAGCTTCTACGAGCAGTACTTC. Translation: CASSYSFYEQYF.

This chain joins TRBV30 and TRBJ2-5; tentatively, D is TRBD2 (6 bases). The germline V gene has CDR1 GTSNPN and CDR2 SVGIG (reference sequence). Trimming shortened V by 3 bases and J by 5 bases, and 19 bases separated the two germline ends. There are 15 residues in the CDR3. The CDR3, as DNA: TGTGCCTGGAGCGTCGAACTAGCCGCGGGTGAGACCCAGTACTTC. As protein: CAWSVELAAGETQYF. Complete variable domain (other parts from reference TRBV30 and TRBJ2-5): SQTIHQWPATLVQPVGSPLSLECTVEGTSNPNLYWYRQAAGRGLQLLFYSVGIGQISSEVPQNLSASRPQDRQFILSSKKLLLSDSGFYLCAWSVELAAGETQYFGPGTRLLVL.

The chain joins TRBV4-3 to TRBJ1-5; TRBD1 matches 8 bases. Per the germline V gene, CDR1 is LGHNA and CDR2 is YSLEER. The CDR3 is 15 residues long. Unmatched junction bases numbered 3, after V lost 4 bases and J lost 1 base. The CDR3 here is CASSLDRVSNQPQHF. The CDR3 region has the DNA TGCGCCAGCAGCCTGGACAGGGTAAGCAATCAGCCCCAGCATTTT.

This clone was detected a few times. Here the CDR3 DNA reads TGTGCCAGCACCCTAGGCGGGAACTACAATGAGCAGTTCTTC. Residues: CASTLGGNYNEQFF. V gene TRBV6-5 combines with J gene TRBJ2-1; tentative D call: TRBD2 (6 bases). V lost 7 bases, J lost 3 bases, and 13 bases lay in between. Germline CDR1 and CDR2: MNHEY and SVGAGI. The CDR3 consists of 14 residues.

The rearrangement links TRBV28 to TRBJ2-7; D perhaps matches TRBD2 (6 bases). Germline CDR1 is MDHEN and CDR2 is SYDVKM. The CDR3 contains 13 residues. V lost 8 bases and J lost 5, with 16 bases in between. CDR3 in amino acids: CASGGLYADEQYF. The CDR3 DNA reads TGTGCCAGCGGAGGGCTATACGCTGACGAGCAGTACTTC.

This clone was recorded only once. V gene TRBV28 combines with J gene TRBJ2-7, with D possibly TRBD1 on 6 matching bases. Per the germline V gene, CDR1 is MDHEN and CDR2 is SYDVKM. V gave up 8 bases and J gave up 0 bases, with 17 bases separating them. This CDR3 is 15 amino acids long. As DNA, the CDR3 is TGTGCCAGCTACCCGAGGGGGACCCTCTCCTACGAGCAGTACTTC. Amino acid sequence: CASYPRGTLSYEQYF.

The chain combines TRBV6-5 with TRBJ2-3; a weak D match, TRBD2 (6 bases). The CDR3 length is 15 residues. The V gene lost 9 bases and the J gene lost 1 base, with 17 bases spanning the gap. CDR1 and CDR2 from the germline V gene are MNHEY and SVGAGI. The CDR3 bases are TGTGCCAGAAAAACGCGGGGTGCAGGCACAGATACGCAGTATTTT. Amino acid sequence: CARKTRGAGTDTQYF.

The V and J genes are TRBV10-2 and TRBJ1-5; TRBD1 matches at 7 bases. The CDR3 runs to 13 residues. Germline CDR1 WSHSY, CDR2 SAAADI. The ends lost 7 bases at V and 7 bases at J; junction bases unmatched: 7. CDR3 loop: CASTEGARQPQHF. The CDR3 DNA follows: TGCGCCAGCACCGAGGGGGCGCGACAGCCCCAGCATTTT.

The genes are TRBV6-5 and TRBJ1-6; 8 bases are a match to TRBD1. Germline-derived CDR1 and CDR2 are MNHEY and SVGAGI. CDR3 length: 13 residues. Unmatched junction bases numbered 4, after V lost 6 bases and J lost 9 bases. In nucleotides, the CDR3 is TGTGCCAGCAGCAACAGGGGGTCTTCACCCCTCCACTTT. Amino acid sequence: CASSNRGSSPLHF.

The V gene is TRBV6-2 or TRBV6-3, the J gene TRBJ1-1, with D unresolved. The germline gives CDR1 MNHEY, CDR2 SVGEGT. V was shortened by 6 bases and J by 2 bases, with 13 bases between the two germline ends. CDR3 length: 14 amino acids. The CDR3 sequence: CASSIKRSNTEAFF. Written as DNA, the CDR3 is TGTGCCAGCAGCATTAAACGGAGTAACACTGAAGCTTTCTTT.

This chain uses TRBV24-1 with TRBJ2-1; 10 nucleotides agree with TRBD2. Unmatched junction bases numbered 3, after V lost 1 base and J lost 4 bases. The CDR3 covers 16 residues. Per germline, CDR1 KGHDR and CDR2 SFDVKD. This CDR3 is CATSDFPSGGYNEQFF. The CDR3 bases are TGTGCCACCAGTGATTTCCCTAGCGGGGGATACAATGAGCAGTTCTTC.

The rearrangement uses TRBV7-9 and TRBJ2-7; 13 nucleotides align to TRBD2. Looked up from germline, CDR1 is SEHNR and CDR2 is FQNEAQ (reference sequence). The length of the CDR3 is 15 residues. Trimming removed 5 bases from V and 5 bases from J; junction bases left unmatched: 6. The CDR3 region is CASSLGTSGTHEQYF. For the CDR3, the DNA is TGTGCCAGCAGCCTCGGGACTAGCGGGACCCACGAGCAGTACTTC.

This clone was seen a few times. The gene calls are TRBV10-2 and TRBJ1-1; D is possibly TRBD1 (6 bases). This CDR3 comprises 15 residues. CDR1 is WSHSY, CDR2 SAAADI, per germline. Trimming cost V 3 bases and J 0 bases, with 11 bases left between them. The CDR3 loop reads CASSDRTDMNTEAFF. The CDR3 region has the DNA TGCGCCAGCAGTGACAGGACAGACATGAACACTGAAGCTTTCTTT.

V and J are TRBV18 and TRBJ1-5; D perhaps matches TRBD1 (6 bases). V was pared by 3 bases and J by 4 bases, with 19 bases between. The germline CDR1 and CDR2 sequences are KGHSH and LQKENI. This CDR3 spans 17 amino acids. For the CDR3, the DNA is TGTGCCAGCTCACCGGAAACGATGGACAGCGGAAATCAGCCCCAGCATTTT. Translation: CASSPETMDSGNQPQHF.

This clone was detected a few times. This chain uses TRBV30 with TRBJ1-1, with a possible D match to TRBD1 (5 bases). CDR1 is GTSNPN, CDR2 SVGIG, per germline (reference sequence). V lost 4 bases and J 5 bases, leaving 17 bases between the germline ends. This CDR3 spans 14 amino acids. The CDR3 DNA sequence: TGTGCCTGGACTCTTGGCCAGGGCGAGACTGAAGCTTTCTTT. It codes for CAWTLGQGETEAFF.

V usage is TRBV2 and J usage is TRBJ2-1; 11 bases agree with TRBD2. Germline CDR1 SNHLY, CDR2 FYNNEI. There are 15 residues in the CDR3. Trimming removed 9 bases from V and 8 bases from J; junction bases left unmatched: 12. The DNA for the CDR3 is TGTGCCAGTTCCTTAGCTAGCGGGAGGTCCCATGAGCAGTTCTTC. Protein product: CASSLASGRSHEQFF.

This clone was counted a few times. This chain uses TRBV2 with TRBJ1-6; no definite D call. Germline-derived CDR1 and CDR2 are SNHLY and FYNNEI. V gave up 7 bases and J gave up 7 bases, with 11 bases separating them. The CDR3 is 13 amino acids. The CDR3 region is CASTGRGNSPLHF. CDR3 DNA sequence: TGTGCCAGCACGGGGAGAGGAAATTCACCCCTCCACTTT. Supplemented by reference TRBV2 and TRBJ1-6, the full variable domain reads EPEVTQTPSHQVTQMGQEVILRCVPISNHLYFYWYRQILGQKVEFLVSFYNNEISEKSEIFDDQFSVERPDGSNFTLKIRSTKLEDSAMYFCASTGRGNSPLHFGNGTRLTVT.

The rearrangement uses TRBV2 and TRBJ2-1; D is perhaps TRBD2 (6 bases). The V end lost 8 bases, the J end lost 7 bases, and 6 bases lay between the germline ends. From germline, CDR1 is SNHLY and CDR2 FYNNEI. This CDR3 region has 10 residues. The CDR3 protein is CASGGNEQFF. DNA for the CDR3: TGTGCCAGCGGGGGGAATGAGCAGTTCTTC.

This clone was observed a few times. The chain has TRBV29-1 and TRBJ2-7; D gene uncertain. The CDR3 is 11 residues long. V shed 6 bases and J shed 0 bases, with 6 bases lying between them. Germline-derived CDR1 and CDR2 are SQVTM and ANQGSEA. The CDR3: CSVLSSYEQYF. In DNA, the CDR3 is TGCAGCGTCCTAAGCTCCTACGAGCAGTACTTC.

This chain uses TRBV12-3 or TRBV12-4 with TRBJ1-2; no clear D gene. V lost 7 bases to trimming and J lost 6 bases, with 12 bases between them. This CDR3 region has 12 residues. The CDR3: CASTLRFDGYTF. CDR3 in DNA: TGTGCCAGCACTTTGAGGTTCGATGGCTACACCTTC.

In its sample, this clone was seen once. The gene calls are TRBV7-6 and TRBJ2-4; 10 bases line up with TRBD2. The CDR3 runs to 18 residues. Germline V CDR1 and CDR2: SGHVS, FNYEAQ. With V trimmed by 5 bases and J by 0 bases, 10 bases remained unmatched. In nucleotides, the CDR3 is TGTGCCAGCAGCCGGAGCGGGGGGGACATGTCAGCCAAAAACATTCAGTACTTC. This encodes CASSRSGGDMSAKNIQYF.

The V call is TRBV30, the J call TRBJ2-1, with a tentative D call TRBD2 (5 bases). The CDR3 contains 14 residues. Between the trimmed V and J ends, which lost 4 bases and 9 bases, there was a span of 19 bases. Per germline, CDR1 GTSNPN and CDR2 SVGIG (reference sequence). The DNA of the CDR3 is TGTGCCTGGATGAGGACTTCAACTATTCCTGAGCAGTTCTTC. Translating gives CAWMRTSTIPEQFF.

V and J are TRBV3-1 (or the pseudogene TRBV3-2) and TRBJ1-5; 9 bases fit TRBD1. CDR3 size: 20 residues. Germline lookup yields CDR1 LGHDT and CDR2 YNNKEL (reference sequence). V lost 3 bases, J lost 0 bases, and 15 bases stayed unmatched. CDR3: CASSHPTDRGSDYSNQPQHF. The CDR3 nucleotides are TGTGCCAGCAGCCACCCCACGGACAGGGGCTCTGATTATAGCAATCAGCCCCAGCATTTT.

This clone appeared a single time. This chain uses TRBV29-1 with TRBJ1-4; 10 bases agree with TRBD1. The J segment lost 5 bases and the V segment lost 7 bases, leaving 4 bases of the junction unmatched. The V gene's germline CDR1 is SQVTM and CDR2 ANQGSEA. The CDR3 is 13 amino acids. The DNA for the CDR3 is TGCAGCGCGATGGACAGGGGGAATGAAAAACTGTTTTTT. This sequence encodes CSAMDRGNEKLFF.

DNA of the CDR3: TGTGCCAGCAGCTTAGCGTTTGATTTCCGGGTTCACGAGCAGTACTTC. Translation gives CASSLAFDFRVHEQYF. The chain has TRBV7-6 and TRBJ2-7; no firm D call. The CDR3 runs 16 residues. Trimming removed 0 bases from V and 5 bases from J, with 17 bases in between. The germline CDR1 and CDR2 sequences are SGHVS and FNYEAQ.